This T cell receptor (beta chain) was retrieved from a study of molecular identifiers for immune sequencing clone quantification. Regarding the study as a whole: Barcode collisions between identical TCR molecules could shrink estimates of highly expanded clone sizes. One cell's worth of spiked Jurkat TCR RNA was reportedly detectable among roughly 1 million naive cells.

The germline V gene encodes CDR1 GTSNPN and CDR2 SVGIG (reference sequence). V lost 1 base and J 9 bases, leaving 5 bases between the germline ends. This CDR3 region has 10 residues. Regarding this clonotype: Its target is not known.

MiXCR, run by TCRdb on the PCR reads, gives a single entry per CDR3 protein. Of 490,000 or so distinct CDR3 sequences in the sample, over 20% were seen once. Sequencing input: naive CD8+ T cells from blood, with Jurkat cell RNA spiked in. Noted subset: FACS-sorted CD8+CD4-CCR7+CD45RA+ naive T cells. This chain connects TRBV30 to TRBJ2-3, with unresolved D. The receptor's source is a human donor in good health. Some libraries in this study had Jurkat cell RNA spiked in. Here the CDR3 reads CAWSGKTQYF. CDR3 sequence (DNA): TGTGCCTGGAGTGGAAAGACGCAGTATTTT. Variable domain in full (rest from reference TRBV30 and TRBJ2-3): SQTIHQWPATLVQPVGSPLSLECTVEGTSNPNLYWYRQAAGRGLQLLFYSVGIGQISSEVPQNLSASRPQDRQFILSSKKLLLSDSGFYLCAWSGKTQYFGPGTRLTVL.